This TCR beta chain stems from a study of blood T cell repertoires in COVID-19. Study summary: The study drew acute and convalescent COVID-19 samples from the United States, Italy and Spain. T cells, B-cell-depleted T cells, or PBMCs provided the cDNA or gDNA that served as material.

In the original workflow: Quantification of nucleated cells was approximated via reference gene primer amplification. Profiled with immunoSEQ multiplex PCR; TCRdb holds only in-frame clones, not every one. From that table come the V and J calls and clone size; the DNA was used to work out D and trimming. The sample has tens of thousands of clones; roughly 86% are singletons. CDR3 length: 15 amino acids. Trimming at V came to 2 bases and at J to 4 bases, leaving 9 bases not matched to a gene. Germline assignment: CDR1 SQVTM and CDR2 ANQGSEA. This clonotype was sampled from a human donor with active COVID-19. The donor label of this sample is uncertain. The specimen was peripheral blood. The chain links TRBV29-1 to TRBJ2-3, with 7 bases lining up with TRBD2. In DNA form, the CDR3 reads TGCAGCGTTGAAAGACTCGAGCGGGGTGCAGATACGCAGTATTTT. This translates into CSVERLERGADTQYF.